One and the same sample provided the 31 T cell receptor beta chains below, sequenced in a study of blood T cell repertoires in COVID-19. Measured with immunoSEQ multiplex PCR; TCRdb has only the in-frame clones, and not every one. This sample has a few hundred thousand clones; around 83% occur once, and the top ten carry about 1.2%. Sequences were obtained from peripheral blood. The receptors here all came from a woman between 50 and 59 years old with acute or convalescent COVID-19.

This clone has just one count. This chain uses TRBV9 with TRBJ1-5; no reliable D call. CDR1 and CDR2 (germline): SGDLS, YYNGEE. Trimming pared 4 bases from V and 3 bases from J, leaving 8 bases between. The CDR3 consists of 13 residues. The CDR3 sequence is CASSPDTNQPQHF. CDR3 bases: TGTGCCAGCAGCCCCGACACCAATCAGCCCCAGCATTTT.

The DNA of the CDR3 is TGTGCCAGCAGCTGGGCGGGGGGCACGAAAAGAGGCATTCAGTACTTC. It encodes CASSWAGGTKRGIQYF. The V call is TRBV5-8, the J call TRBJ2-4; the match to TRBD2 covers 8 bases. With V trimmed by 3 bases and J by 9 bases, 14 bases remained unmatched. The CDR3 has 16 amino acids. From germline, CDR1 is SGHTS and CDR2 YDEGEE. The full variable domain, in which reference TRBV5-8 and TRBJ2-4 provide the parts outside the CDR3, is EAGVTQSPTHLIKTRGQQATLRCSPISGHTSVYWYQQALGLGLQFLLWYDEGEERNRGNFPPRFSGRQFPNYSSELNVNALELEDSALYLCASSWAGGTKRGIQYFGAGTRLSVL.

V gene TRBV2 combines with J gene TRBJ1-2; D is unclear. Germline-derived CDR1 and CDR2 are SNHLY and FYNNEI. The V end was cut by 8 bases, the J end by 5 bases, with 6 bases between. The CDR3 covers 10 residues. CDR3 sequence: CASGEYGYTF. The CDR3 nucleotides are TGTGCCAGCGGAGAATATGGCTACACCTTC.

V gene TRBV6-5 combines with J gene TRBJ1-1, with TRBD1 identical over 10 bases. V was pared by 7 bases and J by 3 bases, with 5 bases of the junction left unmatched. The CDR3 extends over 14 amino acids. Germline-derived CDR1 and CDR2 are MNHEY and SVGAGI. CDR3 amino acids: CASKGTGADTEAFF. CDR3 nucleotides: TGTGCCAGCAAGGGGACAGGGGCGGACACTGAAGCTTTCTTT.

The chain couples TRBV12-3 or TRBV12-4 to TRBJ1-1; D is undetermined. The length of the CDR3 is 13 residues. The ends were cut back, 2 bases at V and 3 bases at J, with 7 bases in the middle. CDR3 sequence reads: CASSLNGDTEAFF. The DNA of the CDR3 is TGTGCCAGCAGTTTAAACGGGGACACTGAAGCTTTCTTT.

This sequence joins TRBV10-3 and TRBJ1-1, with D uncertain. Deletions cut 4 bases from V and 5 bases from J, with 11 bases between. Germline CDR1 is ENHRY and CDR2 is SYGVKD. The CDR3 runs 13 residues. The CDR3 region has the DNA TGTGCCATCAGTGGTCTGAGGGAAACTGAAGCTTTCTTT. It translates to CAISGLRETEAFF.

V gene TRBV24-1 combines with J gene TRBJ2-3; D uncertain. The CDR3 has 12 residues. Germline CDR1 reads KGHDR; CDR2 reads SFDVKD. Trimming cost V 7 bases and J 0 bases, with 4 bases left between them. CDR3 nucleotides: TGTGCCACCAGCTCTAGCACAGATACGCAGTATTTT. It codes for CATSSSTDTQYF.

The rearrangement uses TRBV7-2 and TRBJ2-1; a possible D gene is TRBD2 (6 bases). This CDR3 has 14 residues. Germline-derived CDR1 and CDR2 are SGHTA and FQGNSA. Trimming pared 1 base from V and 8 bases from J, leaving 12 bases between. The CDR3, as DNA: TGTGCCAGCAGCTTAGGACTAGGCCCTCATGAGCAGTTCTTC. This codes for CASSLGLGPHEQFF.

CDR3 loop: CASMGEPYTDTQYF. The CDR3 coding sequence is TGTGCCAGTATGGGAGAGCCATACACAGATACGCAGTATTTT. The V and J genes are TRBV19 and TRBJ2-3; D might be TRBD2 (5 bases). CDR3 length: 14 amino acids. Germline CDR1 and CDR2: LNHDA and SQIVND (reference sequence). V shed 7 bases and J shed 2 bases, with 13 bases lying between them. Drawing the rest from reference TRBV19 and TRBJ2-3, the complete variable domain is DGGITQSPKYLFRKEGQNVTLSCEQNLNHDAMYWYRQDPGQGLRLIYYSQIVNDFQKGDIAEGYSVSREKKESFPLTVTSAQKNPTAFYLCASMGEPYTDTQYFGPGTRLTVL.

V is TRBV24-1 and J is TRBJ1-4; weak D call: TRBD1 (5 bases). This CDR3 contains 15 residues. V was trimmed by 9 bases and J by 4 bases, leaving 17 bases between them. Germline loops: CDR1 KGHDR, CDR2 SFDVKD. DNA of the CDR3: TGTGCCACCCTATGGGGGGATGAAGGTAATGAAAAACTGTTTTTT. The encoded protein is CATLWGDEGNEKLFF.

The chain links TRBV11-2 to TRBJ2-7, with 10 bases matching TRBD2. CDR3 length: 14 residues. Trimming took 2 bases from V and 2 from J; bases not matched to a gene: 0. In germline, CDR1 is SGHAT, CDR2 FQNNGV. The CDR3 DNA reads as TGTGCCAGCAGCTTAACTAGCGGGGCCTACGAGCAGTACTTC. Translation gives CASSLTSGAYEQYF.

This chain connects TRBV2 to TRBJ2-7; 7 nucleotides agree with TRBD1. The V gene's germline CDR1 is SNHLY and CDR2 FYNNEI. V trimming: 7 bases; J trimming: 0 bases; junction bases outside the gene matches: 6. This CDR3 comprises 14 residues. The CDR3 reads CASKLQGSSYEQYF. In DNA, the CDR3 is TGTGCCAGCAAGTTACAGGGGAGCTCCTACGAGCAGTACTTC. Full variable domain (remainder filled in from reference TRBV2 and TRBJ2-7): EPEVTQTPSHQVTQMGQEVILRCVPISNHLYFYWYRQILGQKVEFLVSFYNNEISEKSEIFDDQFSVERPDGSNFTLKIRSTKLEDSAMYFCASKLQGSSYEQYFGPGTRLTVT.

V and J are TRBV2 and TRBJ1-4, with 7 bases that match TRBD1. V trimming: 7 bases; J trimming: 5 bases; junction bases outside the gene matches: 1. This CDR3 is 12 amino acids long. Germline V gene data show CDR1 as SNHLY and CDR2 as FYNNEI. CDR3 loop: CASMDRNEKLFF. The DNA of the CDR3 is TGTGCCAGCATGGACAGGAATGAAAAACTGTTTTTT.

The chain joins TRBV30 to TRBJ2-7, with D unclear. V dropped 2 bases and J dropped 5 bases, with 13 bases sitting between them. CDR3 length: 13 residues. Germline loops: CDR1 GTSNPN, CDR2 SVGIG (reference sequence). The CDR3 loop is CAWSRQARDEQYV. CDR3 sequence (DNA): TGTGCCTGGAGTAGGCAGGCCCGAGACGAGCAGTACGTC.

The chain links TRBV5-6 to TRBJ2-7, with 7 nucleotides matching TRBD2. Germline loops: CDR1 SGHDT, CDR2 YYEEEE. The J segment lost 3 bases and the V segment lost 0 bases, leaving 3 bases of the junction unmatched. There are 14 residues in the CDR3. CDR3 DNA sequence: TGTGCCAGCAGCTTGGGTCCGGGAGGCTACGAGCAGTACGTC. Protein sequence: CASSLGPGGYEQYV.

This chain links TRBV7-2 with TRBJ2-5; D possibly corresponds to TRBD2 (6 bases). Trimming took off 2 bases at V and 2 bases at J, with 12 bases between the two ends. Germline CDR1 reads SGHTA; CDR2 reads FQGNSA. This CDR3 contains 15 residues. The CDR3 nucleotides are TGTGCCAGCAGCTTATCCGGGACTTCACAAGAGACCCAGTACTTC. This translates into CASSLSGTSQETQYF.

V and J are TRBV10-1 and TRBJ2-1; 8 nucleotides match TRBD2. CDR3 size: 17 residues. V lost 6 bases and J lost 4; bases outside the gene matches: 14. Germline loops: CDR1 WNHNN, CDR2 SYGVQD (reference sequence). CDR3: CASSDPGTRQPYNEQFF. CDR3 coding DNA: TGCGCCAGCAGCGATCCCGGGACTAGACAACCATACAATGAGCAGTTCTTC.

This clone has only a few counts. The CDR3, as DNA: TGTGCCAGCAGCTTATCACTAGCGGGAGCCGGGGAGCTGTTTTTT. This sequence encodes CASSLSLAGAGELFF. V and J are TRBV7-9 and TRBJ2-2; 11 bases fit TRBD2. The ends lost 2 bases at V and 6 bases at J; junction bases unmatched: 2. The CDR3 has 15 amino acids. Germline values: CDR1 SEHNR, CDR2 FQNEAQ (reference sequence).

This chain connects TRBV3-1 (or the pseudogene TRBV3-2) to TRBJ2-1; 9 nucleotides line up with TRBD1. Germline assignment: CDR1 LGHDT and CDR2 YNNKEL (reference sequence). The CDR3 loop spans 15 amino acids. The trim removed 1 base at V and 6 bases at J, leaving 4 bases unmatched. CDR3 DNA sequence: TGTGCCAGCAGCCAAGGGACAGGGGTTGGCAATGAGCAGTTCTTC. Encoded protein: CASSQGTGVGNEQFF.

This clone has just a few counts. The chain links TRBV7-9 to TRBJ1-4; 8 nucleotides match TRBD1. Germline CDR1 SEHNR, CDR2 FQNEAQ (reference sequence). With 0 bases clipped from V and 8 bases from J, the junction kept 5 bases outside the gene matches. The CDR3 contains 15 residues. In nucleotides, the CDR3 is TGTGCCAGCAGCTTAGCTGCCTCAGGGGGCGAAAAACTGTTTTTT. Translated: CASSLAASGGEKLFF.

This clone was observed a single time. The V gene is TRBV5-5, the J gene TRBJ2-5; D is undetermined. This CDR3 contains 14 residues. CDR1 is SGHKS and CDR2 is YYEKEE in the germline V gene (reference sequence). V dropped 3 bases and J dropped 4 bases, with 13 bases sitting between them. The CDR3 DNA follows: TGTGCCAGCAGCTCCGCAACTAACCGAGAGACCCAGTACTTC. Translated: CASSSATNRETQYF.

The V gene is TRBV5-1, the J gene TRBJ1-1; D possibly corresponds to TRBD1 (5 bases). V dropped 4 bases and J dropped 6 bases, with 10 bases sitting between them. The CDR3 has 12 amino acids. Germline V gives CDR1 SGHRS, CDR2 YFSETQ. Here the CDR3 DNA reads TGCGCCAGCAGCCCAGGGAGGGCTGAAGCTTTCTTT. Residues: CASSPGRAEAFF.

The chain has TRBV29-1 and TRBJ2-3; unclear D gene. CDR3 length: 15 residues. Between the trimmed V and J ends, which lost 0 bases and 0 bases, there was a span of 10 bases. Looked up from germline, CDR1 is SQVTM and CDR2 is ANQGSEA. The DNA for the CDR3 is TGCAGCGTTGAAGACGCGTTGACTAGCACAGATACGCAGTATTTT. Translated: CSVEDALTSTDTQYF.

This clone appeared a few times. The chain joins TRBV7-2 to TRBJ1-2; D remains unclear. The germline V gene has CDR1 SGHTA and CDR2 FQGNSA. The CDR3 has 17 residues. V lost 2 bases to trimming and J lost 4 bases, with 20 bases between them. CDR3 protein: CASSLRPPREAIYGYTF. DNA for the CDR3: TGTGCCAGCAGCTTACGACCCCCCCGGGAGGCTATCTATGGCTACACCTTC.

The chain recombines TRBV9 with TRBJ2-3; 9 bases agree with TRBD2. Trimming took 2 bases from V and 0 from J; bases not matched to a gene: 10. Germline loops: CDR1 SGDLS, CDR2 YYNGEE. The CDR3 has 18 amino acids. The CDR3 region has the DNA TGTGCCAGCAGCGTGCCCGACCGGACTAGCGATAGCACAGATACGCAGTATTTT. Its translation: CASSVPDRTSDSTDTQYF.

The rearrangement joins TRBV3-1 (or the pseudogene TRBV3-2) to TRBJ1-5; TRBD1 might be the D (5 bases). V lost 7 bases, J lost 6 bases, and 22 bases lay in between. Germline CDR1 reads LGHDT; CDR2 reads YNNKEL (reference sequence). The CDR3 spans 16 residues. The CDR3 DNA reads as TGTGCCAGCACCGATACAACCGGGGGTTGGGGTCAGCCCCAGCATTTT. Amino acid sequence: CASTDTTGGWGQPQHF.

The V and J genes are TRBV27 and TRBJ2-3; the D is unclear. This CDR3 contains 15 residues. The germline V gene encodes CDR1 MNHEY and CDR2 SMNVEV (reference sequence). V dropped 5 bases and J dropped 1 base, with 13 bases sitting between them. The chain's CDR3 is CASSPLSPRTDTQYF. The DNA of the CDR3 is TGTGCCAGCAGTCCCTTATCCCCCCGCACAGATACGCAGTATTTT.

The chain uses TRBV4-1 and TRBJ1-1; maybe TRBD1 (6 bases). CDR1 MGHRA and CDR2 YSYEKL come from the germline V gene. V was shortened by 1 base and J by 2 bases, with 20 bases between the two germline ends. This CDR3 region has 18 residues. The chain's CDR3 is CASSQGSFSRGVNTEAFF. The DNA for the CDR3 is TGCGCCAGCAGCCAAGGTTCCTTCTCCAGGGGTGTCAACACTGAAGCTTTCTTT.

The CDR3 region has the DNA TGTGCCAGCAGTTTTGGGGGGAGGAGTGGCTACACCTTC. This translates into CASSFGGRSGYTF. The chain employs TRBV27 and TRBJ1-2, with a tentative D call TRBD1 (5 bases). Trimming left V 3 bases short and J 7 bases short, with 12 bases between. CDR1 is MNHEY and CDR2 is SMNVEV in the germline V gene (reference sequence). The CDR3 loop spans 13 amino acids.

J is TRBJ1-6 and V is TRBV28; D ambiguous. CDR3 length: 15 amino acids. V was clipped by 2 bases and J by 7 bases, with 12 bases between them. In germline, CDR1 is MDHEN, CDR2 SYDVKM. The CDR3 loop reads CASSLRRRLNSPLHF. As DNA, the CDR3 is TGTGCCAGCAGTTTAAGGAGGAGGCTAAATTCACCCCTCCACTTT.

In its sample, this clone was seen once. The chain couples TRBV25-1 to TRBJ2-1; 8 bases match TRBD1. From germline, CDR1 is MGHDK and CDR2 SYGVNS. The J segment lost 7 bases and the V segment lost 4 bases, leaving 9 bases of the junction unmatched. This CDR3 is built from 15 residues. The CDR3, as DNA: TGTGCCAGCAGTGTACAGGGGGATGTTACAAATGAGCAGTTCTTC. It specifies CASSVQGDVTNEQFF. Variable domain in full (rest from reference TRBV25-1 and TRBJ2-1): EADIYQTPRYLVIGTGKKITLECSQTMGHDKMYWYQQDPGMELHLIHYSYGVNSTEKGDLSSESTVSRIRTEHFPLTLESARPSHTSQYLCASSVQGDVTNEQFFGPGTRLTVL.